This T cell receptor beta chain originates from a study of beta chain features in type 1 diabetes. The CDR3 length is 15 residues. Trimming shortened V by 7 bases and J by 5 bases, and 20 bases separated the two germline ends. In germline, CDR1 is ENHRY, CDR2 SYGVKD. In this sample, this clone turned up a few times. What it binds is not known. Every bit of the isolated RNA underwent reverse transcription, so sequencing read expressed TCRB transcripts. Produced via immunoSEQ multiplex PCR; TCRdb's table is partial and in-frame only. The table shows 250,000 to 350,000 clones, with about 15% occurring only once. General study points: Sequencing of cDNA might inflate the share of cells that strongly express TCR. Individuals with type 1 diabetes displayed fewer insertions and more deletions at VDJ junctions. Type 1 diabetes patients had moderately but significantly shorter TCRB CDR3s in all four CD4+ subsets.

Markers CD45RO/CCR7/CD25/CD127/CD95/CD27 served to sort CD4+ naive, central memory, regulatory and stem cell-like memory cells. The J gene is TRBJ2-5, the V gene TRBV10-3; D is possibly TRBD1 (6 bases). The sequence was obtained from a young man with type 1 diabetes. Material: naive CD4+ T cells from blood. The CDR3 DNA follows: TGTGCCATCAACAATCAGTCAGGGGTACGGGAGACCCAGTACTTC. Translated, it gives CAINNQSGVRETQYF.